Following are 25 T cell receptor beta chains from one sample sequenced in a study of breast tumors, draining lymph nodes, adjacent tissues. One entry per CDR3 protein results from TCRdb running MiXCR on the multiplex PCR reads. The sample contains approximately 130,000 distinct CDR3 sequences, about 20% of which appear only once. Breast cancer patients provided tissue from their axillary draining lymph nodes. Source material: axillary lymph node tissue. Receptor source: a female donor with breast cancer. Some clones in this sample may be carry-over from other donors' samples.

This clonotype was counted many times. This chain uses TRBV14 with TRBJ2-5, with TRBD2 matching over 11 bases. V lost 4 bases to trimming and J lost 5 bases; unmatched junction nucleotides: 15. This CDR3 has 18 amino acids. Germline values: CDR1 SGHDN, CDR2 FVKESK. CDR3 nucleotide sequence: TGTGCCAGCAGCCTTTACCACCAAACTAGCGGGAGTAGGGAGACCCAGTACTTC. This encodes CASSLYHQTSGSRETQYF.

The J gene is TRBJ2-2, the V gene TRBV30; D is perhaps TRBD1 (6 bases). CDR3 length equals 14 residues. In germline, CDR1 is GTSNPN, CDR2 SVGIG (reference sequence). CDR3 in DNA: TGTGTCTTTCAGACAGGAACGAACACCGGGGAGCTGTTTTTT. Its translation: CVFQTGTNTGELFF.

This chain uses TRBV28 with TRBJ1-5, with D possibly TRBD1 on 5 matching bases. V was shortened by 3 bases and J by 0 bases, with 18 bases between the two germline ends. This CDR3 is built from 18 residues. Germline assignment: CDR1 MDHEN and CDR2 SYDVKM. Here the CDR3 reads CASSLRGLYRYSNQPQHF. Here the CDR3 DNA reads TGTGCCAGCAGTTTGAGGGGCCTGTACAGGTATAGCAATCAGCCCCAGCATTTT.

This clonotype came up once. Just one base apart from a much larger clone, this may be a read error. The conserved closing phenylalanine or tryptophan is absent in this CDR3, likely reflecting a read error. The gene calls are TRBV18 and TRBJ2-3, with 7 bases matching TRBD2. Germline V gene data show CDR1 as KGHSH and CDR2 as LQKENI. This CDR3 is built from 18 residues. Trimming took 3 bases from V and 0 from J; bases not matched to a gene: 12. The CDR3 loop reads CASSPTLWRERSTDTQYL. The CDR3 coding sequence is TGTGCCAGCTCACCCACTCTCTGGCGGGAGCGCAGCACAGATACGCAGTATCTT.

In its sample, this clonotype was seen many times. The genes are TRBV5-1 and TRBJ2-7; 9 bases fit TRBD1. With 0 bases clipped from V and 6 bases from J, the junction kept 4 bases outside the gene matches. The germline gives CDR1 SGHRS, CDR2 YFSETQ. The CDR3 runs 14 residues. The CDR3 region has the DNA TGCGCCAGCAGCTTGGTGGGACAGGGTGTCGAGCAGTACTTC. As protein: CASSLVGQGVEQYF.

There are many counts of this clonotype. The J gene is TRBJ2-6, the V gene TRBV20-1, with D possibly being TRBD2 (5 bases). The CDR3 contains 16 residues. Germline V gene sequence: CDR1 DFQATT, CDR2 SNEGSKA (reference sequence). V was trimmed by 8 bases and J by 0 bases, leaving 17 bases between them. Here the CDR3 DNA reads TGCAGTACAATGGGCGACTATCCCTCTGGGGCCAACGTCCTGACTTTC. Its protein is CSTMGDYPSGANVLTF.

This clonotype has a count of ten or more. This chain connects TRBV20-1 to TRBJ2-1; 9 bases match TRBD1. CDR1 and CDR2 (germline): DFQATT, SNEGSKA (reference sequence). There are 13 residues in the CDR3. The CDR3 spells CRTGQGNYNEQFF. As DNA, the CDR3 is TGCAGAACGGGACAGGGAAATTACAATGAGCAGTTCTTC.

Comments on this clonotype: Being one base from a much bigger clone, this may be a read error. V usage is TRBV5-6 and J usage is TRBJ1-2; no definite D call. Germline CDR1 is SGHDT and CDR2 is YYEEEE. The V end lost 5 bases, the J end lost 4 bases, and 18 bases lay between the germline ends. CDR3 length: 15 amino acids. CDR3 nucleotides: TGTGCCAGCAGGAACCCCACAAGGGAAGGCTATGGCTACACCTTC. Translating it yields CASRNPTREGYGYTF. The variable domain in full, with the rest retrieved from reference TRBV5-6 and TRBJ1-2, is DAGVTQSPTHLIKTRGQQVTLRCSPKSGHDTVSWYQQALGQGPQFIFQYYEEEERQRGNFPDRFSGHQFPNYSSELNVNALLLGDSALYLCASRNPTREGYGYTFGSGTRLTVV.

At least ten counts were recorded for this clonotype. V gene TRBV7-3 combines with J gene TRBJ1-2; 8 bases match TRBD1. Germline V gene lookup returns CDR1 SGHTA and CDR2 FQGTGA. Trimming removed 0 bases from V and 8 bases from J; junction bases left unmatched: 8. The CDR3 runs to 15 residues. The CDR3 sequence is CASSLTWQGAEGYTF. The CDR3 DNA is TGTGCCAGCAGCTTAACGTGGCAGGGGGCAGAGGGCTACACCTTC.

This clonotype occurred many times. The rearrangement joins TRBV25-1 to TRBJ1-6; D is undetermined. CDR3 size: 16 residues. The V end was cut by 3 bases, the J end by 7 bases, with 16 bases between. From germline, CDR1 is MGHDK and CDR2 SYGVNS. CDR3 coding DNA: TGTGCCAGCAGTGATCCCGCGAGAGGGTTGAATTCACCCCTCCACTTT. It codes for CASSDPARGLNSPLHF.

Many counts were recorded for this clonotype. This chain uses TRBV2 with TRBJ2-2; no clear D. Per germline, CDR1 SNHLY and CDR2 FYNNEI. This CDR3 comprises 15 residues. Trimming pared 4 bases from V and 2 bases from J, leaving 11 bases between. CDR3 in amino acids: CASSVQTTNTGELFF. In DNA form, the CDR3 reads TGTGCCAGCAGTGTACAAACAACCAACACCGGGGAGCTGTTTTTT.

As concerns this clonotype: A read error may explain this, as a much larger clone is one base away. The rearrangement links TRBV27 to TRBJ1-2; 7 bases agree with TRBD1. The CDR3 has 15 amino acids. Germline V lookup: CDR1 MNHEY, CDR2 SMNVEV (reference sequence). Here the CDR3 DNA reads TGTGCCAGCAGGGCTCCCGGACAGGCTAACTATGGCTACGCCTTC. Translation: CASRAPGQANYGYAF.

This clonotype was counted many times. The chain uses TRBV9 and TRBJ1-2, with TRBD1 as a possible D gene (5 bases). The CDR3 consists of 13 residues. CDR1 SGDLS and CDR2 YYNGEE come from the germline V gene. V shed 3 bases and J shed 8 bases, with 14 bases lying between them. The CDR3 bases are TGTGCCAGCAGCGCTCACGGGGCGCGGGGCTACACCTTC. This codes for CASSAHGARGYTF.

Worth noting for this clonotype: Possible read error: a much larger clone is one base away. The CDR3 coding sequence is TGTGCCAGCAGTCCTTGGCAGGGGACAAAGACCCAGTACTTC. Translating gives CASSPWQGTKTQYF. The V gene is TRBV27, the J gene TRBJ2-5, with D possibly being TRBD1 (6 bases). Germline CDR1 is MNHEY and CDR2 is SMNVEV (reference sequence). The V gene lost 5 bases and the J gene lost 6 bases, with 16 bases spanning the gap. The CDR3 runs 14 residues.

Points on this clonotype: This could be a read error, since a much larger clone is one nucleotide away. V and J are TRBV28 and TRBJ2-7; D unclear. Germline V CDR1 and CDR2: MDHEN, SYDVKM. The CDR3 covers 12 residues. The DNA for the CDR3 is TGTGCCGGCAGAACGCTCCACTACGAGCAGTACTTC. This encodes CAGRTLHYEQYF.

This clonotype was seen at least ten times. The chain couples TRBV20-1 to TRBJ2-3; 12 nucleotides agree with TRBD2. In germline, CDR1 is DFQATT, CDR2 SNEGSKA (reference sequence). The CDR3 covers 18 residues. Trimming took 5 bases from V and 3 from J; bases not matched to a gene: 15. The CDR3 region has the DNA TGCAGTGCTCCGGGACAGGGGCTAGCGGGAGGGCGAACAGATACGCAGTATTTT. It encodes CSAPGQGLAGGRTDTQYF.

As to this clonotype: A much larger clone lies a single base off, so this may be a read error. The chain has TRBV6-5 and TRBJ2-1; 8 bases line up with TRBD2. The ends lost 8 bases at V and 10 bases at J; junction bases unmatched: 13. CDR3 length: 14 residues. Germline-derived CDR1 and CDR2 are MNHEY and SVGAGI. The CDR3 region has the DNA TGTGCCAGCGGGGGACCAGCGGGGGTCGCAGAGCAGTTCTTC. It codes for CASGGPAGVAEQFF.

About this clonotype: With a much larger clone just one base away, this may be a read error. This rearrangement joins TRBV6-1 to TRBJ2-7; TRBD2 aligns across 8 bases. Per germline, CDR1 MNHNS and CDR2 SASEGT. After removal of 5 bases from V and 7 bases from J, the junction contained 7 bases not matched to a gene. CDR3 length: 13 residues. This CDR3 reads CASSRGGGSEQYF. CDR3 nucleotides: TGTGCCAGCAGTCGGGGGGGGGGCAGTGAGCAGTACTTC.

The J gene is TRBJ2-5, the V gene TRBV5-6; 11 bases map to TRBD2. The germline gives CDR1 SGHDT, CDR2 YYEEEE. J lost 9 bases, V lost 0 bases, and 10 bases had no gene match. The CDR3 runs 16 residues. The CDR3 DNA reads as TGTGCCAGCAGCTTGGGGACTAGCGGGCAGATTGAGGCCCAGTACTTC. Encoded protein: CASSLGTSGQIEAQYF.

The rearrangement uses TRBV11-2 and TRBJ2-5; 14 bases match TRBD2. The V gene's germline CDR1 is SGHAT and CDR2 FQNNGV. The CDR3 sequence is 17 residues long. Losses at the gene ends were 5 bases for V and 2 bases for J; bases not matched to a gene: 7. CDR3 sequence: CASSKGLAGDGQETQYF. CDR3 nucleotide sequence: TGTGCCAGCAGCAAGGGACTAGCGGGAGACGGGCAAGAGACCCAGTACTTC.

This clonotype was observed at least ten times. This chain joins TRBV5-1 and TRBJ2-7; a possible D gene is TRBD2 (5 bases). Trimming removed 4 bases from V and 2 bases from J, with 10 bases in between. The CDR3 is 13 amino acids. CDR1 SGHRS and CDR2 YFSETQ come from the germline V gene. CDR3 protein: CASSTEGPYEQYF. CDR3 coding DNA: TGCGCCAGCAGCACAGAGGGTCCCTACGAGCAGTACTTC.

This clonotype occurred many times. The chain joins TRBV7-9 to TRBJ2-3, with D possibly TRBD2 on 6 matching bases. This CDR3 is built from 14 residues. Germline lookup yields CDR1 SEHNR and CDR2 FQNEAQ (reference sequence). V was pared by 4 bases and J by 5 bases, with 13 bases between. CDR3: CASSSPSEGDTQYF. The CDR3 DNA sequence: TGTGCCAGCAGCTCTCCTAGCGAGGGAGATACGCAGTATTTT.

This clonotype has just a few counts. V gene TRBV27 combines with J gene TRBJ1-2; D perhaps matches TRBD1 (5 bases). This CDR3 is 17 amino acids long. Looked up from germline, CDR1 is MNHEY and CDR2 is SMNVEV (reference sequence). V was trimmed by 6 bases and J by 2 bases, leaving 22 bases between them. The CDR3 loop is CASRQNGGQSGNYGYTF. CDR3 bases: TGTGCCAGCAGGCAAAACGGTGGACAATCTGGGAACTATGGCTACACCTTC.

The rearrangement links TRBV30 to TRBJ2-2, with D possibly called TRBD1 or TRBD2 (6 bases each). The V and J ends lost 4 bases and 2 bases respectively, with 17 bases between them. The CDR3 extends over 16 amino acids. Looked up from germline, CDR1 is GTSNPN and CDR2 is SVGIG (reference sequence). This CDR3 is CAWKTHPGGNTGELFF. DNA of the CDR3: TGTGCCTGGAAAACCCACCCCGGGGGCAACACCGGGGAGCTGTTTTTT.

This clonotype was seen repeatedly, ten times or more. This chain joins TRBV11-3 and TRBJ2-1; possible D gene TRBD2, 5 bases. Germline V gene sequence: CDR1 SGHNT, CDR2 YENEEA. The CDR3 spans 12 residues. Trimming took 0 bases from V and 10 from J, leaving 7 bases between them. The CDR3 region has the DNA TGTGCCAGCAGCTTAGATCGGGGAGAGCAGTTCTTC. It specifies CASSLDRGEQFF.